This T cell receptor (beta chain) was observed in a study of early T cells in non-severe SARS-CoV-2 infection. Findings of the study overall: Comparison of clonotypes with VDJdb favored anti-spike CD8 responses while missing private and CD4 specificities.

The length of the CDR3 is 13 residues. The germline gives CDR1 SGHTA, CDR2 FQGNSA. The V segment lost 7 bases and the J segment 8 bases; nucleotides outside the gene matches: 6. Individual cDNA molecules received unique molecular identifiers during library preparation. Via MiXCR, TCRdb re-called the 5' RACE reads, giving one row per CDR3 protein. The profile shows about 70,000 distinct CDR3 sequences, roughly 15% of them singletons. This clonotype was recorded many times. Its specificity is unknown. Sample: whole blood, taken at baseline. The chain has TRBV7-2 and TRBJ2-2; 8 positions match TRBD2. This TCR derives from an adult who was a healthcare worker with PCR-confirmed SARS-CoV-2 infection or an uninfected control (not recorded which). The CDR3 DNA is TGTGCCAGCACCCCGGGAGGGTCTGGGGAGCTGTTTTTT. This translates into CASTPGGSGELFF. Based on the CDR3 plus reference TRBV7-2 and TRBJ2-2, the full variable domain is GAGVSQSPSNKVTEKGKDVELRCDPISGHTALYWYRQSLGQGLEFLIYFQGNSAPDKSGLPSDRFSAERTGGSVSTLTIQRTQQEDSAVYLCASTPGGSGELFFGEGSRLTVL.